Shown below are 17 T cell receptor beta chains from a single sample sequenced in a study of T-cell memory formation after mild COVID-19. TCRdb re-called the 5' RACE reads with MiXCR, one entry per CDR3 protein. This repertoire shows under 150,000 distinct CDR3 sequences, about 17% found once; its top ten account for approximately 15%. The specimen was PBMCs or a T cell subset sorted from them (not recorded which). The receptor set was obtained from an adult woman who had mild COVID-19 (a few samples of this study predate the infection). Cell type and time point are not known.

A few counts support this clonotype. The genes are TRBV7-9 and TRBJ2-3, with a weak D call TRBD2 (6 bases). This CDR3 is 15 amino acids long. Trimming pared 5 bases from V and 1 base from J, leaving 13 bases between. Germline V gives CDR1 SEHNR, CDR2 FQNEAQ (reference sequence). The CDR3 DNA sequence: TGTGCCAGCAGCCCATGGGACTCTCGCACAGATACGCAGTATTTT. Translation gives CASSPWDSRTDTQYF.

This clonotype was detected only a few times. The chain employs TRBV15 and TRBJ1-1; D unresolved. CDR3 size: 13 residues. Germline V CDR1 and CDR2: LNHNV, YYDKDF (reference sequence). V lost 3 bases and J 4 bases, leaving 9 bases between the germline ends. The CDR3, as DNA: TGTGCCACCAGCAGCCCAGAAGGCACTGAAGCTTTCTTT. The encoded protein is CATSSPEGTEAFF.

This clonotype was detected only a few times. V is TRBV20-1 and J is TRBJ2-3; D is ambiguous. The CDR3 extends over 13 amino acids. Between the trimmed V and J ends, which lost 2 bases and 2 bases, there was a span of 8 bases. CDR1 is DFQATT and CDR2 is SNEGSKA in the germline V gene (reference sequence). For the CDR3, the DNA is TGCAGTGCTAGAAGGCAGAACACAGATACGCAGTATTTT. It translates to CSARRQNTDTQYF.

This clonotype was detected only once. The chain has TRBV7-9 and TRBJ2-3; tentative D call: TRBD2 (5 bases). V was clipped by 1 base and J by 0 bases, with 11 bases between them. Germline CDR1 and CDR2: SEHNR and FQNEAQ (reference sequence). This CDR3 region has 16 residues. The CDR3 region is CASSLVLAGSTDTQYF. In DNA, the CDR3 is TGTGCCAGCAGCTTAGTACTTGCGGGTAGCACAGATACGCAGTATTTT.

This clonotype appeared many times. The chain employs TRBV5-1 and TRBJ2-5; the D is unclear. Germline lookup yields CDR1 SGHRS and CDR2 YFSETQ. There are 13 residues in the CDR3. Trimming removed 0 bases from V and 4 bases from J, with 7 bases in between. Written as DNA, the CDR3 is TGCGCCAGCAGCTTGGGGAATCGAGAGACCCAGTACTTC. Translated: CASSLGNRETQYF.

This chain links TRBV14 with TRBJ2-5; D unresolved. Trimming left V 2 bases short and J 5 bases short, with 18 bases between. In germline, CDR1 is SGHDN, CDR2 FVKESK. The CDR3 covers 16 residues. CDR3 region: CASSQNSRPWVETQYF. CDR3 DNA sequence: TGTGCCAGCAGCCAAAACAGTCGACCGTGGGTCGAGACCCAGTACTTC.

CDR3 nucleotides: TGTGCCAGCAGCAAAGGGCCAGGGAATCAGCCCCAGCATTTT. This encodes CASSKGPGNQPQHF. This sequence joins TRBV21-1 and TRBJ1-5; TRBD1 reflects the table's D call only, with no check against the DNA. TRBV21-1 is described as a pseudogene. This CDR3 comprises 14 residues.

The V call is TRBV27, the J call TRBJ2-1; D remains ambiguous. The V gene lost 5 bases and the J gene lost 0 bases, with 11 bases spanning the gap. The CDR3 runs 15 residues. Germline CDR1 and CDR2: MNHEY and SMNVEV (reference sequence). Here the CDR3 DNA reads TGTGCCAGCAGTCCGAGAGTTAGCTCCTACAATGAGCAGTTCTTC. Its protein product is CASSPRVSSYNEQFF.

This chain connects TRBV5-1 to TRBJ2-4; possible D gene TRBD1, 5 bases. Germline lookup yields CDR1 SGHRS and CDR2 YFSETQ. The ends were cut back, 0 bases at V and 9 bases at J, with 13 bases in the middle. This CDR3 has 14 residues. Written as DNA, the CDR3 is TGCGCCAGCAGCTTGGAACGGACACCCAGCATTCAGTACTTC. It yields the protein CASSLERTPSIQYF.

J is TRBJ2-3 and V is TRBV29-1; 10 bases are shared with TRBD1. V trimming: 7 bases; J trimming: 1 base; junction bases outside the gene matches: 14. CDR3 size: 17 residues. CDR1 is SQVTM, CDR2 ANQGSEA, per germline. CDR3 sequence reads: CSAGRGQGTPRTDTQYF. CDR3 DNA: TGCAGCGCGGGGAGGGGACAGGGGACCCCCCGCACAGATACGCAGTATTTT.

J is TRBJ1-6 and V is TRBV6-5; D unclear. Germline CDR1 MNHEY, CDR2 SVGAGI. This CDR3 contains 15 residues. V dropped 5 bases and J dropped 14 bases, with 22 bases sitting between them. The CDR3 bases are TGTGCCAGCAGTCGTCTGGGTGTTTTCTCCGGGGCCCTCCACTTT. It specifies CASSRLGVFSGALHF.

The gene calls are TRBV7-2 and TRBJ2-1; 13 bases align to TRBD2. Germline lookup yields CDR1 SGHTA and CDR2 FQGNSA. Unmatched junction bases numbered 7, after V lost 5 bases and J lost 6 bases. The CDR3 extends over 16 amino acids. CDR3 sequence: CASSNVRTSGSNEQFF. The CDR3 nucleotides are TGTGCCAGCAGCAATGTAAGGACTAGCGGGAGCAATGAGCAGTTCTTC.

There are a few counts of this clonotype. The rearrangement joins TRBV30 to TRBJ1-4; maybe TRBD1 (5 bases). Germline V gene sequence: CDR1 GTSNPN, CDR2 SVGIG (reference sequence). The CDR3 runs to 13 residues. Trimming removed 5 bases from V and 8 bases from J, with 15 bases in between. The CDR3, as DNA: TGTGCCTGGGGTCAGCGGGGGGGAGAAAAACTGTTTTTT. Amino acid sequence: CAWGQRGGEKLFF.

The chain links TRBV29-1 to TRBJ1-1; D call uncertain. The length of the CDR3 is 12 residues. The germline gives CDR1 SQVTM, CDR2 ANQGSEA. V lost 4 bases and J 1 base, leaving 7 bases between the germline ends. The CDR3 loop is CSVVPPNTEAFF. The CDR3 DNA reads as TGCAGCGTTGTCCCCCCGAACACTGAAGCTTTCTTT.

This clonotype appeared many times. The chain has TRBV5-1 and TRBJ2-3; D is unclear. CDR1 is SGHRS and CDR2 is YFSETQ in the germline V gene. V gave up 4 bases and J gave up 3 bases, with 15 bases separating them. The CDR3 runs 15 residues. This CDR3 reads CASSPTASSTDTQYF. CDR3 DNA sequence: TGCGCCAGCAGCCCCACAGCCTCGTCTACAGATACGCAGTATTTT.

Only a few counts were recorded for this clonotype. The chain joins TRBV7-8 to TRBJ1-2; D not resolved. Per germline, CDR1 SGHVS and CDR2 FQNEAQ. The CDR3 is 13 residues long. V dropped 5 bases and J dropped 8 bases, with 15 bases sitting between them. This CDR3 is CASSPDRAFGYTF. For the CDR3, the DNA is TGTGCCAGCAGCCCCGATCGGGCTTTCGGCTACACCTTC.

This chain uses TRBV12-3 or TRBV12-4 with TRBJ2-5; D is unclear. The CDR3 loop spans 17 amino acids. Trimming removed 1 base from V and 5 bases from J, with 20 bases in between. CDR3 sequence: CASSLGLSGPKGETQYF. CDR3 nucleotide sequence: TGTGCCAGCAGTTTAGGTCTTTCGGGTCCGAAAGGGGAGACCCAGTACTTC.